The clone carrying this TCR beta chain was seen a few times. Its antigen remains unidentified. The source of the sample is a study of CD8 T cells in ankylosing spondylitis. General study results and limits: In synovial fluid and blood from reactive arthritis, some motif variants were previously reported. Matched ankylosing spondylitis synovial fluid reportedly contained a significantly enriched population of disease-linked clones. It appeared that ankylosing spondylitis blood was characterized by a TCR beta motif of under ten highly homologous variants. The disease-linked clones had a CD8+ phenotype and low blood frequencies.

The CDR3 extends over 17 amino acids. V lost 0 bases and J 5 bases, leaving 17 bases between the germline ends. Per germline, CDR1 MGHRA and CDR2 YSYEKL. Molecular-barcoded quantitative 5'-RACE produced these TCR beta libraries. MiXCR was run by TCRdb on the 5' RACE reads, yielding one entry per CDR3 protein. The sample has roughly 670,000 distinct CDR3 sequences; under 20% are singletons. Sequencing input: blood, either unsorted or a sorted T cell fraction (not recorded which). The sequence derives from a male donor with ankylosing spondylitis. The gene calls are TRBV4-1 and TRBJ1-5; D gene uncertain. DNA for the CDR3: TGCGCCAGCAGCCAAGATACCAGGTCCCGGGGTGATCAGCCCCAGCATTTT. Translation: CASSQDTRSRGDQPQHF.